The next 30 T cell receptor beta chains were all read from a single sample in a study of blood T cell repertoires in COVID-19. Assay used: immunoSEQ multiplex PCR; TCRdb lists only in-frame clones, some missing. The table records 70,000 to 95,000 clones, roughly 92% of them present only once. Sample: peripheral blood. The receptors come from an older woman with active COVID-19.

The chain uses TRBV28 and TRBJ2-7; 8 bases are a match to TRBD2. From germline, CDR1 is MDHEN and CDR2 SYDVKM. V gave up 3 bases and J gave up 0 bases; unmatched junction bases: 7. The CDR3 is 16 amino acids. The chain's CDR3 is CASSFTRGGASYEQYF. CDR3 nucleotides: TGTGCCAGCAGTTTTACCCGGGGGGGGGCCTCCTACGAGCAGTACTTC.

The rearrangement links TRBV3-1 (or the pseudogene TRBV3-2) to TRBJ1-2; D gene ambiguous. Germline V gene sequence: CDR1 LGHDT, CDR2 YNNKEL (reference sequence). V was cut by 1 base and J by 5 bases, with 8 bases left in between. This CDR3 is built from 13 residues. In DNA, the CDR3 is TGTGCCAGCAGCCAAGCATTGGAGTATGGCTACACCTTC. Amino acid sequence: CASSQALEYGYTF.

As for this clone: The same CDR3 also results from other DNA sequences found in this sample. This chain uses TRBV18 with TRBJ2-7, with 12 bases fitting TRBD1. V shed 2 bases and J 4 bases; nucleotides not matched to a gene: 3. Germline V gene sequence: CDR1 KGHSH, CDR2 LQKENI. This CDR3 is built from 15 residues. The CDR3 DNA follows: TGTGCCAGCTCACCAGGGACAGGGGGCTCTTACGAGCAGTACTTC. It codes for CASSPGTGGSYEQYF.

The gene calls are TRBV7-8 and TRBJ2-2; D possibly corresponds to TRBD1 (6 bases). The CDR3 is 15 amino acids. Per germline, CDR1 SGHVS and CDR2 FQNEAQ. V gave up 1 base and J gave up 6 bases, with 12 bases separating them. CDR3 in amino acids: CASSLGQASPGELFF. The CDR3, as DNA: TGTGCCAGCAGCTTAGGACAGGCCTCACCCGGGGAGCTGTTTTTT.

The chain combines TRBV10-3 with TRBJ2-3; D not resolved. Germline values: CDR1 ENHRY, CDR2 SYGVKD. CDR3 length: 15 residues. V was cut by 6 bases and J by 1 base, with 14 bases left in between. The CDR3 reads CAISVDTRGTDTQYF. As DNA, the CDR3 is TGTGCCATCAGCGTCGATACTCGGGGCACAGATACGCAGTATTTT.

This sequence joins TRBV18 and TRBJ2-3; 7 bases are a match to TRBD1. The CDR3 is 13 residues long. Germline V lookup: CDR1 KGHSH, CDR2 LQKENI. V shed 4 bases and J 6 bases; nucleotides not matched to a gene: 4. The DNA for the CDR3 is TGTGCCAGCTCACAGGGGGCGGCGGATACGCAGTATTTT. Protein product: CASSQGAADTQYF.

The J gene is TRBJ2-2, the V gene TRBV9; D may be TRBD1 (6 bases). The germline CDR1 and CDR2 sequences are SGDLS and YYNGEE. The CDR3 extends over 16 amino acids. With 0 bases removed from V and 0 bases from J, the gap between germline ends came to 9 bases. CDR3 DNA sequence: TGTGCCAGCAGCGTAGTAGGGGGAGCGAACACCGGGGAGCTGTTTTTT. Encoded protein: CASSVVGGANTGELFF.

V and J are TRBV7-2 and TRBJ2-1, with 8 bases matching TRBD2. CDR3 length: 19 amino acids. The junction had 12 bases not matched to a gene; V was cut back by 1 base and J by 1 base. Germline V gene lookup returns CDR1 SGHTA and CDR2 FQGNSA. Written as DNA, the CDR3 is TGTGCCAGCAGCTTAGAGGGTACGGGGGGGCCCCGGTCCTACAATGAGCAGTTCTTC. Protein: CASSLEGTGGPRSYNEQFF.

The genes are TRBV9 and TRBJ1-3; D not resolved. V was shortened by 4 bases and J by 0 bases, with 5 bases between the two germline ends. This CDR3 comprises 13 residues. Germline values: CDR1 SGDLS, CDR2 YYNGEE. The chain's CDR3 is CASSRNSGNTIYF. The CDR3 bases are TGTGCCAGCAGCCGTAACTCTGGAAACACCATATATTTT. The complete variable domain, with remaining parts taken from reference TRBV9 and TRBJ1-3, reads DSGVTQTPKHLITATGQRVTLRCSPRSGDLSVYWYQQSLDQGLQFLIQYYNGEERAKGNILERFSAQQFPDLHSELNLSSLELGDSALYFCASSRNSGNTIYFGEGSWLTVV.

The rearrangement uses TRBV5-4 and TRBJ2-7; TRBD2 aligns across 8 bases. This CDR3 has 17 residues. Germline CDR1 SGHNT, CDR2 YYREEE (reference sequence). V shed 4 bases, J shed 0 bases, and the junction held 12 bases outside the gene matches. The CDR3 reads CASSVFRGGTISYEQYF. CDR3 bases: TGTGCCAGCAGCGTCTTCCGCGGGGGGACCATCTCCTACGAGCAGTACTTC.

The rearrangement links TRBV30 to TRBJ1-2, with a tentative D call TRBD1 (6 bases). This CDR3 is built from 11 residues. V lost 8 bases and J 8 bases, leaving 15 bases between the germline ends. Per germline, CDR1 GTSNPN and CDR2 SVGIG (reference sequence). CDR3 DNA sequence: TGTGCCCGACACAGGGATGGCGGCTACACCTTC. Translation: CARHRDGGYTF.

V usage is TRBV5-1 and J usage is TRBJ2-1; a weak D match, TRBD2 (6 bases). Per germline, CDR1 SGHRS and CDR2 YFSETQ. V shed 3 bases and J shed 10 bases, with 14 bases lying between them. The CDR3 is 13 amino acids. The CDR3 nucleotides are TGCGCCAGCAGCTCTCGAGGAGGGAACGAGCAGTTCTTC. Translated, it gives CASSSRGGNEQFF.

V and J are TRBV6-5 and TRBJ1-5; D remains unclear. The CDR3 runs 15 residues. Looked up from germline, CDR1 is MNHEY and CDR2 is SVGAGI. V was pared by 5 bases and J by 0 bases, with 11 bases between. In nucleotides, the CDR3 is TGTGCCAGCAGTCCTACCTACTATAGCAATCAGCCCCAGCATTTT. Translated: CASSPTYYSNQPQHF.

This chain uses TRBV6-2 or TRBV6-3 with TRBJ1-2; D uncertain. V lost 2 bases and J 7 bases, leaving 14 bases between the germline ends. The CDR3 consists of 14 residues. In germline, CDR1 is MNHEY, CDR2 SVGEGT. DNA of the CDR3: TGTGCCAGCAGTTACACGCGGGTTGTGGCTGGCTACACCTTC. Translating it yields CASSYTRVVAGYTF.

V is TRBV6-6 and J is TRBJ2-7; D perhaps matches TRBD1 (5 bases). This CDR3 contains 15 residues. With 7 bases removed from V and 4 bases from J, the gap between germline ends came to 20 bases. Germline CDR1 is MNHNY and CDR2 is SVGAGI (reference sequence). The CDR3, as DNA: TGTGCCAGCACTGTCGATGGGGCTTTTGCGTACGAGCAGTACTTC. Translated, it gives CASTVDGAFAYEQYF.

The J gene is TRBJ1-2, the V gene TRBV10-3, with a weak D call TRBD1 (5 bases). The CDR3 covers 13 residues. Between the trimmed V and J ends, which lost 2 bases and 5 bases, there was a span of 9 bases. Germline V gives CDR1 ENHRY, CDR2 SYGVKD. This chain's CDR3 is CAISEMGGYGYTF. Here the CDR3 DNA reads TGTGCCATCAGTGAGATGGGGGGTTATGGCTACACCTTC.

The chain recombines TRBV18 with TRBJ2-6, with TRBD1 matching 9 bases. The CDR3 covers 16 residues. From germline, CDR1 is KGHSH and CDR2 LQKENI. V lost 6 bases and J lost 4; bases outside the gene matches: 7. CDR3 amino acids: CASSYRGRRGANVLTF. The CDR3 nucleotides are TGTGCCAGCTCGTACAGGGGGCGGAGAGGGGCCAACGTCCTGACTTTC.

This clone is a singleton in its sample. This chain uses TRBV10-2 with TRBJ1-1; D is possibly TRBD1 (5 bases). Germline V gene data show CDR1 as WSHSY and CDR2 as SAAADI. This CDR3 is 14 amino acids long. Trimming took 4 bases from V and 1 from J, leaving 10 bases between them. CDR3 in DNA: TGCGCCAGCAGTGTCAGGGTGGAGAACACTGAAGCTTTCTTT. Translating gives CASSVRVENTEAFF.

CDR3 DNA: TGTGCCAGCAGTCAGACTAGCGCCAGCTCCTACGAGCAGTACTTC. Amino acid sequence: CASSQTSASSYEQYF. The rearrangement uses TRBV28 and TRBJ2-7; 8 bases agree with TRBD2. The germline CDR1 and CDR2 sequences are MDHEN and SYDVKM. The junction had 6 bases not matched to a gene; V was cut back by 5 bases and J by 0 bases. The length of the CDR3 is 15 residues.

This chain links TRBV27 with TRBJ1-1; tentative D call: TRBD1 (5 bases). The CDR3 contains 15 residues. Between the trimmed V and J ends, which lost 5 bases and 3 bases, there was a span of 16 bases. Germline CDR1 is MNHEY and CDR2 is SMNVEV (reference sequence). The CDR3 loop is CASSGLRDGHTEAFF. The CDR3 coding sequence is TGTGCCAGCAGTGGCCTCAGGGATGGACACACTGAAGCTTTCTTT.

The chain links TRBV5-1 to TRBJ1-4; D may be TRBD1 (6 bases). Trimming cost V 0 bases and J 7 bases, with 16 bases left between them. Germline V CDR1 and CDR2: SGHRS, YFSETQ. This CDR3 has 16 amino acids. The CDR3 sequence: CASSLAWTAQVEKLFF. DNA for the CDR3: TGCGCCAGCAGCTTGGCCTGGACAGCTCAAGTTGAAAAACTGTTTTTT. Together with reference TRBV5-1 and TRBJ1-4, the CDR3 gives the full variable domain: KAGVTQTPRYLIKTRGQQVTLSCSPISGHRSVSWYQQTPGQGLQFLFEYFSETQRNKGNFPGRFSGRQFSNSRSEMNVSTLELGDSALYLCASSLAWTAQVEKLFFGSGTQLSVL.

The J gene is TRBJ1-1, the V gene TRBV13; 7 bases match TRBD1. CDR3 length: 14 amino acids. J gave up 3 bases and V 5 bases, and 6 bases lay outside the gene matches. CDR1 is PRHDT, CDR2 FYEKMQ, per germline (reference sequence). CDR3: CASSPGGTDTEAFF. CDR3 coding DNA: TGTGCCAGCAGCCCGGGAGGGACAGACACTGAAGCTTTCTTT.

The chain's CDR3 is CSASSRLAGSYNEQFF. The DNA for the CDR3 is TGCAGTGCTAGTTCAAGACTAGCGGGTAGCTACAATGAGCAGTTCTTC. The chain joins TRBV20-1 to TRBJ2-1; 10 bases fit TRBD2. With V trimmed by 3 bases and J by 3 bases, 8 bases remained unmatched. CDR1 and CDR2 (germline): DFQATT, SNEGSKA (reference sequence). This CDR3 spans 16 amino acids.

The chain combines TRBV6-1 with TRBJ2-7, with TRBD1 matching over 7 bases. Per germline, CDR1 MNHNS and CDR2 SASEGT. Trimming took 1 base from V and 3 from J; bases not matched to a gene: 6. CDR3 length equals 15 residues. CDR3 in DNA: TGTGCCAGCAGTGAAGGGGGACAGCCTTACTACGAGCAGTACTTC. This translates into CASSEGGQPYYEQYF.

V is TRBV18 and J is TRBJ1-2; 8 nucleotides agree with TRBD1. CDR3 length equals 17 residues. Germline V gene sequence: CDR1 KGHSH, CDR2 LQKENI. V shed 0 bases and J 4 bases; nucleotides not matched to a gene: 10. CDR3 in DNA: TGTGCCAGCTCACCACCGAGCAGGACAGGGATTGGCTATGGCTACACCTTC. It yields the protein CASSPPSRTGIGYGYTF.

The V call is TRBV11-3, the J call TRBJ1-5; 7 nucleotides line up with TRBD1. The CDR3 loop spans 15 amino acids. Germline trimming cut 4 bases from V and 4 bases from J; bases unmatched to any gene: 7. CDR1 and CDR2 (germline): SGHNT, YENEEA. CDR3 in amino acids: CASSSDRAGNQPQHF. The CDR3, as DNA: TGTGCCAGCAGCTCCGACAGGGCGGGAAATCAGCCCCAGCATTTT.

The chain carries TRBV27 and TRBJ1-1; D unresolved. CDR1 and CDR2 (germline): MNHEY, SMNVEV (reference sequence). This CDR3 is built from 13 residues. V lost 4 bases to trimming and J lost 0 bases, with 6 bases between them. The CDR3: CASSSTVNTEAFF. CDR3 DNA sequence: TGTGCCAGCAGTTCCACAGTGAACACTGAAGCTTTCTTT.

The chain uses TRBV2 and TRBJ1-5; D unresolved. This CDR3 comprises 12 residues. The germline V gene encodes CDR1 SNHLY and CDR2 FYNNEI. Trimming stripped 6 bases from V and 5 bases from J, with 8 bases between. The CDR3 protein is CASSHSDQPQHF. The CDR3 DNA follows: TGTGCCAGCAGCCACAGTGATCAGCCCCAGCATTTT.

The chain recombines TRBV20-1 with TRBJ1-6, with 7 bases aligning to TRBD1. V shed 3 bases, J shed 10 bases, and the junction held 6 bases outside the gene matches. The CDR3 loop spans 13 amino acids. The germline V gene has CDR1 DFQATT and CDR2 SNEGSKA (reference sequence). The CDR3, as DNA: TGCAGTGCTAGTACAGGGGTGAGATCACCCCTCCACTTT. Translated, it gives CSASTGVRSPLHF.

This rearrangement joins TRBV30 to TRBJ1-2; 7 bases match TRBD1. This CDR3 comprises 16 residues. CDR1 is GTSNPN and CDR2 is SVGIG in the germline V gene (reference sequence). V dropped 1 base and J dropped 5; count of bases not matched to a gene: 13. The CDR3 is CAWSAHLSGQLYGYTF. The CDR3 DNA reads as TGTGCCTGGAGTGCCCATCTATCGGGACAGTTGTATGGCTACACCTTC.